The 3 T cell receptor beta chains given below trace back to one sample, sequenced in a study of shared clonotypes between healthy human individuals. The data were produced by immunoSEQ multiplex PCR, yet TCRdb's version contains in-frame clones alone and is incomplete. This table holds some 680,000 clones, 73% found once. Sequencing was done on a sample of memory CD4+ T cells sorted from blood. The sample's subset: CD45RA-negative fraction. These receptors all stem from a woman aged 30 to 39 in good health.

The V gene is TRBV6-6, the J gene TRBJ1-1, with TRBD1 as a possible D gene (5 bases). The V end lost 6 bases, the J end lost 2 bases, and 10 bases lay between the germline ends. Germline CDR1 MNHNY, CDR2 SVGAGI (reference sequence). This CDR3 has 13 residues. The CDR3 loop is CASRPQGNTEAFF. Written as DNA, the CDR3 is TGTGCCAGCAGACCCCAGGGAAACACTGAAGCTTTCTTT.

This clone was seen ten or more times. V gene TRBV20-1 combines with J gene TRBJ2-7, with D possibly matching TRBD1 (5 bases). This CDR3 has 11 amino acids. The V end lost 2 bases, the J end lost 5 bases, and 7 bases lay between the germline ends. Germline CDR1 is DFQATT and CDR2 is SNEGSKA (reference sequence). This chain's CDR3 is CSARKGDEQYF. CDR3 nucleotide sequence: TGCAGTGCTAGAAAAGGGGACGAGCAGTACTTC.

CDR3: CASSLTSGTGFYGYTF. DNA of the CDR3: TGTGCCAGCAGCTTAACGTCTGGTACGGGTTTCTATGGCTACACCTTC. The rearrangement links TRBV7-3 to TRBJ1-2; D ambiguous. V was shortened by 0 bases and J by 4 bases, with 15 bases between the two germline ends. Per germline, CDR1 SGHTA and CDR2 FQGTGA. The CDR3 sequence is 16 residues long. The entire variable domain, with the rest obtained from reference TRBV7-3 and TRBJ1-2, is as follows: GAGVSQTPSNKVTEKGKYVELRCDPISGHTALYWYRQSLGQGPEFLIYFQGTGAADDSGLPNDRFFAVRPEGSVSTLKIQRTERGDSAVYLCASSLTSGTGFYGYTFGSGTRLTVV.